Listed here are 28 T cell receptor beta chains from one sample, sequenced in a study of PD-1 blockade in classical Hodgkin lymphoma. The repertoire was sequenced with immunoSEQ multiplex PCR; TCRdb's copy has only in-frame clones and lacks some. Of under 15,000 clones in the sample, roughly 84% were seen once. Exposure to brentuximab vedotin varied, and each patient had relapsed following autologous stem cell transplantation. The specimen comprised peripheral blood mononuclear cells (PBMCs), sampled at baseline. These receptors came from a human donor with classical Hodgkin lymphoma.

This clone was counted once. This chain connects TRBV7-6 to TRBJ1-3, with D uncertain. V was clipped by 0 bases and J by 4 bases, with 13 bases between them. This CDR3 is built from 16 residues. Germline loops: CDR1 SGHVS, CDR2 FNYEAQ. CDR3 DNA sequence: TGTGCCAGCAGCTTAGCCGTGCAGCATCTAGGAAACACCATATATTTT. Its translation is CASSLAVQHLGNTIYF.

This chain uses TRBV7-3 with TRBJ2-1, with 9 bases aligning to TRBD2. Germline loops: CDR1 SGHTA, CDR2 FQGTGA. The CDR3 extends over 18 amino acids. With V trimmed by 4 bases and J by 4 bases, 14 bases remained unmatched. The CDR3 nucleotides read TGTGCCAGCAGCTCCGTCCCCGCCAGCGGGAGGCAGTACAATGAGCAGTTCTTC. Translated: CASSSVPASGRQYNEQFF.

The V gene is TRBV30, the J gene TRBJ1-5; D is possibly TRBD1 (5 bases). CDR1 is GTSNPN, CDR2 SVGIG, per germline (reference sequence). V was trimmed by 3 bases and J by 0 bases, leaving 12 bases between them. The CDR3 runs 15 residues. CDR3 DNA sequence: TGTGCCTGGAGGGCGTTGGGGGGTAGCAATCAGCCCCAGCATTTT. This encodes CAWRALGGSNQPQHF.

The chain uses TRBV5-5 and TRBJ2-7, with D unclear. V was clipped by 4 bases and J by 2 bases, with 7 bases between them. Germline CDR1 is SGHKS and CDR2 is YYEKEE (reference sequence). The CDR3 has 12 residues. CDR3 amino acids: CASSLRAYEQYF. The CDR3 nucleotides read TGTGCCAGCAGCCTCCGGGCCTACGAGCAGTACTTC.

The genes are TRBV11-2 and TRBJ2-3, with 14 bases aligning to TRBD2. The J segment lost 5 bases and the V segment lost 4 bases, leaving 2 bases of the junction unmatched. Germline-derived CDR1 and CDR2 are SGHAT and FQNNGV. The CDR3 contains 15 residues. Here the CDR3 DNA reads TGTGCCAGCAGCTCGGGACTAGCGGGGGTAGATACGCAGTATTTT. Translated, it gives CASSSGLAGVDTQYF.

The genes are TRBV4-3 and TRBJ2-5, with 8 bases aligning to TRBD2. With 2 bases clipped from V and 0 bases from J, the junction kept 2 bases outside the gene matches. CDR1 and CDR2 from the germline V gene are LGHNA and YSLEER. The CDR3 has 15 amino acids. The CDR3 DNA reads as TGCGCCAGCAGCCAACTACTAGCGGACCAAGAGACCCAGTACTTC. Its translation: CASSQLLADQETQYF.

This clone was counted a few times. The V call is TRBV5-4, the J call TRBJ2-7; tentatively, D is TRBD1 or TRBD2 (6 bases each). V was cut by 0 bases and J by 1 base, with 8 bases left in between. CDR1 and CDR2 from the germline V gene are SGHNT and YYREEE (reference sequence). There are 14 residues in the CDR3. This chain's CDR3 is CASSLEGGSYEQYF. The CDR3 DNA reads TGTGCCAGCAGCTTGGAGGGGGGTTCCTACGAGCAGTACTTC.

V and J are TRBV10-3 and TRBJ2-2; 9 nucleotides line up with TRBD1. Germline-derived CDR1 and CDR2 are ENHRY and SYGVKD. The CDR3 has 15 amino acids. The V gene end was trimmed by 2 bases and the J gene end by 3 bases; junction bases not matched to a gene: 1. The CDR3 spells CAISEGDRDTGELFF. For the CDR3, the DNA is TGTGCCATCAGTGAGGGGGACAGGGACACCGGGGAGCTGTTTTTT.

The genes are TRBV4-1 and TRBJ2-1; 12 positions agree with TRBD1. The V segment lost 0 bases and the J segment 10 bases; nucleotides outside the gene matches: 4. There are 15 residues in the CDR3. CDR1 is MGHRA and CDR2 is YSYEKL in the germline V gene. The CDR3 region is CASSQETGTGGEQFF. CDR3 bases: TGCGCCAGCAGCCAAGAGACGGGGACAGGGGGCGAGCAGTTCTTC.

This chain connects TRBV9 to TRBJ2-2; no clear D. Trimming shortened V by 1 base and J by 4 bases, and 14 bases separated the two germline ends. Germline V gene lookup returns CDR1 SGDLS and CDR2 YYNGEE. The CDR3 totals 16 residues. The CDR3 reads CASSVFGWSGTGELFF. Here the CDR3 DNA reads TGTGCCAGCAGCGTATTCGGCTGGAGTGGCACCGGGGAGCTGTTTTTT.

In DNA, the CDR3 is TGTGCCAGCAGCCAACCGGGACGGGTCTTTTCTGGGGCCAACGTCCTGACTTTC. It specifies CASSQPGRVFSGANVLTF. This chain joins TRBV4-2 and TRBJ2-6; D is possibly TRBD1 or TRBD2 (5 bases each). V shed 2 bases and J shed 1 base, with 15 bases lying between them. The CDR3 runs 18 residues. Germline CDR1 LGHNA, CDR2 YNFKEQ.

The rearrangement joins TRBV10-3 to TRBJ1-6; a possible D gene is TRBD1 (5 bases). V was trimmed by 0 bases and J by 4 bases, leaving 7 bases between them. The CDR3 runs 15 residues. CDR1 is ENHRY, CDR2 SYGVKD, per germline. The CDR3 sequence: CAISESGPYNSPLHF. CDR3 in DNA: TGTGCCATCAGTGAGTCGGGGCCGTATAATTCACCCCTCCACTTT.

The rearrangement uses TRBV5-1 and TRBJ2-7; D is uncertain. Looked up from germline, CDR1 is SGHRS and CDR2 is YFSETQ. The CDR3 consists of 12 residues. Trimming took off 4 bases at V and 3 bases at J, with 8 bases between the two ends. Written as DNA, the CDR3 is TGCGCCAGCAGCAAAGGGAACTACGAGCAGTACTTC. Translated: CASSKGNYEQYF.

The genes are TRBV11-2 and TRBJ2-1, with TRBD1 identical over 8 bases. V lost 1 base, J lost 8 bases, and 16 bases stayed unmatched. The CDR3 sequence is 18 residues long. Germline assignment: CDR1 SGHAT and CDR2 FQNNGV. CDR3: CASSLGSGWDRRNDEQFF. The CDR3 nucleotides read TGTGCCAGCAGCTTAGGGTCCGGCTGGGACAGGAGAAACGATGAGCAGTTCTTC.

The chain links TRBV10-3 to TRBJ2-7, with 11 nucleotides matching TRBD2. CDR1 is ENHRY and CDR2 is SYGVKD in the germline V gene. The CDR3 covers 12 residues. V shed 9 bases and J 5 bases; nucleotides not matched to a gene: 3. The CDR3 coding sequence is TGTGCCATAACTAGCGGGAGAAACGAGCAGTACTTC. Its protein is CAITSGRNEQYF.

This chain uses TRBV25-1 with TRBJ2-7; weak D call: TRBD1 (6 bases). The V end was cut by 6 bases, the J end by 4 bases, with 10 bases between. This CDR3 region has 12 residues. The germline V gene has CDR1 MGHDK and CDR2 SYGVNS. Here the CDR3 DNA reads TGTGCCAGCAGGGAAACAGGGTACGAGCAGTACTTC. This codes for CASRETGYEQYF.

V is TRBV19 and J is TRBJ2-1; D ambiguous. The length of the CDR3 is 13 residues. Germline CDR1 LNHDA, CDR2 SQIVND (reference sequence). V shed 0 bases and J shed 9 bases, with 9 bases lying between them. The CDR3 region is CASSIDQFVEQFF. In DNA, the CDR3 is TGTGCCAGTAGTATAGATCAGTTTGTTGAGCAGTTCTTC.

The chain has TRBV6-1 and TRBJ2-7, with D possibly being TRBD2 (6 bases). Germline values: CDR1 MNHNS, CDR2 SASEGT. Between the trimmed V and J ends, which lost 10 bases and 2 bases, there was a span of 12 bases. The CDR3 is made up of 12 amino acids. The chain's CDR3 is CATKGLTYEQYV. CDR3 in DNA: TGTGCCACCAAGGGACTTACCTACGAGCAGTACGTC.

J is TRBJ2-6 and V is TRBV4-3, with TRBD1 matching 7 bases. Trimming removed 3 bases from V and 0 bases from J; junction bases left unmatched: 8. The CDR3 length is 18 residues. Per germline, CDR1 LGHNA and CDR2 YSLEER. The CDR3 is CASSHQQGPYSGANVLTF. In DNA, the CDR3 is TGCGCCAGCAGCCACCAACAGGGGCCATACTCTGGGGCCAACGTCCTGACTTTC.

This clone was recorded a few times. V is TRBV7-6 and J is TRBJ2-1; 11 bases are shared with TRBD2. The germline V gene has CDR1 SGHVS and CDR2 FNYEAQ. V lost 5 bases to trimming and J lost 4 bases; unmatched junction nucleotides: 4. This CDR3 is built from 15 residues. The CDR3 loop reads CASSALAGEYNEQFF. As DNA, the CDR3 is TGTGCCAGCAGCGCACTAGCGGGAGAGTACAATGAGCAGTTCTTC.

This chain joins TRBV7-2 and TRBJ1-3; possible D gene TRBD1, 6 bases. Trimming removed 4 bases from V and 0 bases from J, with 13 bases in between. The CDR3 has 16 residues. The germline CDR1 and CDR2 sequences are SGHTA and FQGNSA. In DNA form, the CDR3 reads TGTGCCAGCAGCTCCTACGGACAGAGCTCTGGAAACACCATATATTTT. The encoded protein is CASSSYGQSSGNTIYF.

A single count supports this clone. This chain joins TRBV7-2 and TRBJ1-2, with unresolved D. V was trimmed by 1 base and J by 0 bases, leaving 9 bases between them. Germline V lookup: CDR1 SGHTA, CDR2 FQGNSA. CDR3 length equals 15 residues. CDR3 protein: CASSLVGAANYGYTF. Here the CDR3 DNA reads TGTGCCAGCAGCTTAGTGGGCGCCGCTAACTATGGCTACACCTTC.

In its sample, this clone was seen a few times. The chain has TRBV25-1 and TRBJ2-3; weak D call: TRBD2 (5 bases). Trimming pared 7 bases from V and 1 base from J, leaving 9 bases between. The CDR3 is made up of 13 amino acids. Germline CDR1 and CDR2: MGHDK and SYGVNS. CDR3 nucleotide sequence: TGTGCCAGCACCCCCGGGGGCACAGATACGCAGTATTTT. Its protein is CASTPGGTDTQYF. Using reference TRBV25-1 and TRBJ2-3 for the parts outside the CDR3, the full variable domain is EADIYQTPRYLVIGTGKKITLECSQTMGHDKMYWYQQDPGMELHLIHYSYGVNSTEKGDLSSESTVSRIRTEHFPLTLESARPSHTSQYLCASTPGGTDTQYFGPGTRLTVL.

The rearrangement uses TRBV7-2 and TRBJ2-2; tentative D call: TRBD2 (5 bases). The CDR3 contains 15 residues. Trimming removed 2 bases at V and 0 bases at J, with 7 bases between. In germline, CDR1 is SGHTA, CDR2 FQGNSA. The CDR3 DNA reads TGTGCCAGCAGCTTAACCGGGACGAACACCGGGGAGCTGTTTTTT. This sequence encodes CASSLTGTNTGELFF.

The chain couples TRBV29-1 to TRBJ2-7; TRBD2 agrees at 9 bases. This CDR3 has 13 residues. Germline V CDR1 and CDR2: SQVTM, ANQGSEA. V lost 8 bases to trimming and J lost 6 bases; unmatched junction nucleotides: 11. As DNA, the CDR3 is TGCAGCTTCCTCCGAGCGGGAGGTGGCGAGCAGTACTTC. This encodes CSFLRAGGGEQYF.

The chain couples TRBV2 to TRBJ2-7, with a possible D match to TRBD2 (5 bases). Germline V lookup: CDR1 SNHLY, CDR2 FYNNEI. V lost 3 bases to trimming and J lost 3 bases, with 9 bases between them. The CDR3 has 13 amino acids. DNA for the CDR3: TGTGCCAGCAGTGATGTACGGGACTACGAGCAGTACGTC. It specifies CASSDVRDYEQYV.

The chain recombines TRBV7-2 with TRBJ1-1; 7 positions agree with TRBD1. After removal of 4 bases from V and 1 base from J, the junction contained 6 bases not matched to a gene. The CDR3 is 15 amino acids. Germline lookup yields CDR1 SGHTA and CDR2 FQGNSA. DNA for the CDR3: TGTGCCAGCAGCTCTTACAGGGGTGGGAACACTGAAGCTTTCTTT. The encoded protein is CASSSYRGGNTEAFF.

The rearrangement uses TRBV19 and TRBJ1-1; 7 bases agree with TRBD1. Germline V lookup: CDR1 LNHDA, CDR2 SQIVND (reference sequence). The ends lost 5 bases at V and 4 bases at J; junction bases unmatched: 10. The CDR3 contains 15 residues. The CDR3 sequence: CASSVPTGRTTEAFF. CDR3 sequence (DNA): TGTGCCAGTAGTGTACCGACAGGGCGGACCACTGAAGCTTTCTTT.